This T cell receptor (beta chain) was found in a study of cytomegalovirus exposure and HLA in healthy donors. In the study overall: In a later analysis, it was reported that the approximately 120 validation repertoires had been produced on the same platform as the roughly 610 repertoires belonging to the first cohort.

General study findings and limits: TCR beta chains numbering under 200 were designated cytomegalovirus-associated. Three CMV-associated chains were confirmed in vitro to be specific for CMV antigens.

Trimming removed 5 bases from V and 3 bases from J, with 19 bases in between. This CDR3 is built from 16 residues. The germline V gene has CDR1 SGHVS and CDR2 FQNEAQ. Assay: immunoSEQ multiplex PCR; the TCRdb copy retains only in-frame clones and omits some. Here the sample spans roughly 140,000 clones, 85% to 90% being singletons. The donors were members of the roughly 120-subject validation cohort (separate from the approximately 670-subject first cohort). Of note for this clone: Its antigen is unidentified.

The TCR was taken from a man aged 18 to 29 in good health and CMV-seropositive. The source material was PBMCs. The chain combines TRBV7-8 with TRBJ1-2, with D unclear. The CDR3 loop reads CASSPTRVPHYYGYTF. The CDR3 DNA follows: TGTGCCAGCAGCCCCACCCGGGTACCCCACTACTATGGCTACACCTTC. The entire variable domain, with the rest obtained from reference TRBV7-8 and TRBJ1-2, is as follows: GAGVSQSPRYKVAKRGQDVALRCDPISGHVSLFWYQQALGQGPEFLTYFQNEAQLDKSGLPSDRFFAERPEGSVSTLKIQRTQQEDSAVYLCASSPTRVPHYYGYTFGSGTRLTVV.